The T cell receptor beta chain under discussion was sequenced for a study of stem cell transplantation in POMP-related autoinflammatory disease (dated by TCRdb to the early 2020s). General notes on the study: The study hypothesized that defective thymoproteasomes impair MHC class I-dependent CD8+ T-cell differentiation and positive selection, skewing the TRB repertoire. Before transplant, CD4+ naive T-cell skewing, low CD8+ T-cell proportions, and reduced T-cell cytokine secretion were observed in patients. Through one year post-transplant, neutrophils and platelets showed 100% donor engraftment on DNA chimerism analysis. To find out how POMP deficiency affects T-cell receptor beta repertoire diversity and CDR3 characteristics, high-throughput TRB sequencing was used.

Sample time point, as interpreted from the label and publication: after hematopoietic stem cell transplant. PRAID was characterized by prominent immunodeficiency alongside autoinflammation. T-cell subsets (conventional T cells, CD8+ T cells, regulatory T cells, T follicular helper cells) were sorted before TRB sequencing. Overall study results and their limits: Across all analyzed T-cell subsets, PRAID patients tended toward lower TRB diversity and higher clonality. In PRAID patients, the trend toward increased clonality and lower diversity reached statistical significance only for regulatory T cells. A restricted number of unique TRB V-J gene pairings was observed in PRAID patients.

Via the germline V gene, CDR1 is MDHEN and CDR2 SYDVKM. From the cysteine through the phenylalanine, the CDR3 covers 16 amino acids. The retained sequence is limited to the CDR3, 48 bases, with the frame set at the first base. From V the trimming removes 3 bases and from J it removes 5 bases, while the gene matches leave 12 bases of the junction unaccounted for. Library preparation used the immunoSEQ multiplex PCR assay. On the authors' methods: Shannon entropy, which accounts for clonal size distribution, was used to quantify repertoire diversity. Clonotype distribution inequality was measured with the Gini-Simpson index (Simpson_1-D). TCRdb's version of the immuneACCESS table is confined to in-frame rearrangements and falls short of the full clone set. An unresolved V gene accounts for under half of the shortfall where checked; the remainder is of unknown origin. For V, J and clone size, that table is used; D and trimming come from the DNA. This sample holds about 68,000 clones; around 90% were observed only once. The top ten clonotypes cover 0.5% to 0.85% of the sample.

Details on this clone: It lacks a known antigen. Base qualities are not recorded, but no much larger clone differs from it by a single base.

The sequencing here drew on CD4+ T cells from PBMCs, taken after stem cell transplantation. Recombination linked TRBV28 to TRBJ2-5; TRBD2 fits 7 bases in the junction. This clonotype originated in a human patient with POMP-related autoinflammation and immune dysregulation (PRAID). Because of the transplant, the T cells may be the graft donor's rather than the patient's own. The CDR3 sequence is CASSLLGGGRGETQYF. The DNA sequence reads TGTGCCAGCAGTTTGTTGGGAGGCGGGAGAGGGGAGACCCAGTACTTC.